This passage covers 21 T cell receptor beta chains from one sample sequenced in a study of somatic mutations in cytotoxic T cells in rheumatoid arthritis. Repertoires were generated with immunoSEQ multiplex PCR, while TCRdb's copy carries only in-frame clones and drops some. The sample shows some 20,000 clones, 68% of them seen only once. Source material: CD8+ T cells sorted from blood. The receptor set was obtained from an adult with rheumatoid arthritis.

This clone is medium-sized within its sample. The chain has TRBV4-1 and TRBJ1-2; D is uncertain. Germline CDR1 is MGHRA and CDR2 is YSYEKL. V dropped 4 bases and J dropped 8 bases, with 17 bases sitting between them. CDR3 size: 14 residues. CDR3 amino acids: CASSLREGPGGYTF. The CDR3 DNA reads as TGCGCCAGCAGCCTCCGTGAGGGTCCGGGCGGCTACACCTTC.

V gene TRBV2 combines with J gene TRBJ2-5, with D tentatively TRBD1 (6 bases). The J call is in doubt because the DNA end fits TRBJ2-7 better. There are 11 residues in the CDR3. Germline CDR1 is SNHLY and CDR2 is FYNNEI. The CDR3 coding sequence is TGTGCCAGCACAGGGGCCTACGAGCAGTACTTC. It encodes CASTGAYEQYF.

This chain joins TRBV20-1 and TRBJ2-3, with D unclear. V was pared by 1 base and J by 6 bases, with 2 bases between. There are 10 residues in the CDR3. From germline, CDR1 is DFQATT and CDR2 SNEGSKA (reference sequence). The CDR3 region is CSARVDTQYF. The CDR3 DNA follows: TGCAGTGCTAGAGTGGATACGCAGTATTTT.

This clone has only one observation. The V and J genes are TRBV11-3 and TRBJ1-6; no clear D gene. Per the germline V gene, CDR1 is SGHNT and CDR2 is YENEEA. This CDR3 region has 13 residues. V was shortened by 1 base and J by 10 bases, with 8 bases between the two germline ends. CDR3 loop: CASSLAPSSPLHF. The CDR3 DNA is TGTGCCAGCAGCTTAGCCCCCTCATCACCCCTCCACTTT.

This clone is deemed medium-sized (0.01 to 0.1%). The chain is built from TRBV4-1 and TRBJ2-7; 9 bases fit TRBD1. This CDR3 has 14 residues. Losses at the gene ends were 3 bases for V and 3 bases for J; bases not matched to a gene: 3. CDR1 is MGHRA and CDR2 is YSYEKL in the germline V gene. The CDR3 region is CASSHGTGSYEQYF. The CDR3 nucleotides read TGCGCCAGCAGCCACGGGACAGGGAGCTACGAGCAGTACTTC.

V is TRBV14 and J is TRBJ2-1, with 7 bases matching TRBD2. Germline V gene lookup returns CDR1 SGHDN and CDR2 FVKESK. V was pared by 3 bases and J by 6 bases, with 2 bases of the junction left unmatched. The CDR3 totals 13 residues. This chain's CDR3 is CASSQGGVNEQFF. The CDR3 bases are TGTGCCAGCAGCCAGGGGGGGGTCAATGAGCAGTTCTTC.

V usage is TRBV6-6 and J usage is TRBJ2-5; tentatively, D is TRBD1 or TRBD2 (6 bases each). The germline CDR1 and CDR2 sequences are MNHNY and SVGAGI (reference sequence). The CDR3 contains 14 residues. The ends were cut back, 4 bases at V and 5 bases at J, with 14 bases in the middle. This chain's CDR3 is CASSSLTGRETQYF. The CDR3 DNA follows: TGTGCCAGCAGTTCCTTAACAGGGAGGGAGACCCAGTACTTC.

This clone was found once. The gene calls are TRBV4-3 and TRBJ2-1, with 7 bases fitting TRBD2. The trim removed 0 bases at V and 4 bases at J, leaving 3 bases unmatched. This CDR3 spans 15 amino acids. From germline, CDR1 is LGHNA and CDR2 YSLEER. CDR3 loop: CASSQEGGWYNEQFF. The CDR3 bases are TGCGCCAGCAGCCAAGAGGGAGGGTGGTACAATGAGCAGTTCTTC.

The chain employs TRBV7-8 and TRBJ2-1; maybe TRBD2 (6 bases). The germline V gene has CDR1 SGHVS and CDR2 FQNEAQ. The CDR3 spans 14 residues. V dropped 5 bases and J dropped 5 bases, with 13 bases sitting between them. CDR3 region: CASSRRDSDNEQFF. CDR3 nucleotide sequence: TGTGCCAGCAGCCGCCGGGACTCTGACAATGAGCAGTTCTTC. The whole variable domain, remainder taken from reference TRBV7-8 and TRBJ2-1, is GAGVSQSPRYKVAKRGQDVALRCDPISGHVSLFWYQQALGQGPEFLTYFQNEAQLDKSGLPSDRFFAERPEGSVSTLKIQRTQQEDSAVYLCASSRRDSDNEQFFGPGTRLTVL.

This chain connects TRBV4-1 to TRBJ1-5; D unclear. The CDR3 has 14 residues. The V end lost 2 bases, the J end lost 5 bases, and 10 bases lay between the germline ends. The germline gives CDR1 MGHRA, CDR2 YSYEKL. CDR3 residues: CASSQSEGDQPQHF. CDR3 in DNA: TGCGCCAGCAGCCAATCGGAGGGTGATCAGCCCCAGCATTTT.

The chain couples TRBV12-5 to TRBJ1-1; weak D call: TRBD1 (5 bases). The CDR3 is 13 residues long. With 6 bases removed from V and 2 bases from J, the gap between germline ends came to 10 bases. Per germline, CDR1 LGHNT and CDR2 FRNRAP. CDR3 bases: TGTGCTAGTGGACGGGGCGCAAACACTGAAGCTTTCTTT. Encoded protein: CASGRGANTEAFF.

A few counts support this clone. V and J are TRBV11-2 and TRBJ2-7, with TRBD1 matching over 12 bases. CDR1 is SGHAT and CDR2 is FQNNGV in the germline V gene. The CDR3 contains 16 residues. With 0 bases clipped from V and 7 bases from J, the junction kept 7 bases outside the gene matches. The CDR3 loop is CASSLDSGTGGLEQYF. The CDR3 DNA reads TGTGCCAGCAGCTTAGATTCCGGGACAGGGGGCTTGGAGCAGTACTTC.

This clone ranks as medium-sized. The chain has TRBV4-1 and TRBJ1-2, with no clear D. The CDR3 has 15 amino acids. Germline CDR1 MGHRA, CDR2 YSYEKL. With 5 bases removed from V and 0 bases from J, the gap between germline ends came to 13 bases. The CDR3 region has the DNA TGCGCCAGCAGCACCACCCCAGCAGCTAACTATGGCTACACCTTC. Translated, it gives CASSTTPAANYGYTF.

This rearrangement joins TRBV13 to TRBJ1-5; the match to TRBD1 covers 7 bases. Trimming removed 11 bases from V and 9 bases from J; junction bases left unmatched: 13. From germline, CDR1 is PRHDT and CDR2 FYEKMQ (reference sequence). This CDR3 region has 13 residues. Here the CDR3 DNA reads TGTGCCGCCGGGACAGAGTCTACAGGGCCCCAGCATTTT. Its protein is CAAGTESTGPQHF.

The chain uses TRBV11-2 and TRBJ2-2; TRBD2 matches 8 bases. Germline V gives CDR1 SGHAT, CDR2 FQNNGV. The CDR3 is 16 residues long. Unmatched junction bases numbered 9, after V lost 5 bases and J lost 4 bases. This CDR3 reads CASSPGGGVVTGELFF. The CDR3 DNA reads TGTGCCAGCAGCCCCGGGGGGGGAGTGGTCACCGGGGAGCTGTTTTTT.

In its sample, this clone is medium-sized. This sequence joins TRBV19 and TRBJ2-7; unclear D gene. V was pared by 1 base and J by 3 bases, with 10 bases between. The CDR3 length is 14 residues. The germline V gene encodes CDR1 LNHDA and CDR2 SQIVND (reference sequence). The CDR3 DNA sequence: TGTGCCAGTAGTATAGTGGGCCTCAGCTACGAGCAGTACTTC. This sequence encodes CASSIVGLSYEQYF. Full variable domain (missing parts from reference TRBV19 and TRBJ2-7): DGGITQSPKYLFRKEGQNVTLSCEQNLNHDAMYWYRQDPGQGLRLIYYSQIVNDFQKGDIAEGYSVSREKKESFPLTVTSAQKNPTAFYLCASSIVGLSYEQYFGPGTRLTVT.

The V gene is TRBV7-9, the J gene TRBJ1-5; TRBD1 matches 9 bases. The germline gives CDR1 SEHNR, CDR2 FQNEAQ (reference sequence). V shed 1 base, J shed 4 bases, and the junction held 5 bases outside the gene matches. This CDR3 is built from 16 residues. The CDR3 loop is CASSLEGTGKNQPQHF. The CDR3 region has the DNA TGTGCCAGCAGCTTAGAGGGGACAGGGAAAAATCAGCCCCAGCATTTT.

V is TRBV5-5 and J is TRBJ1-6, with D unclear. Trimming shortened V by 4 bases and J by 1 base, and 15 bases separated the two germline ends. The CDR3 has 17 amino acids. CDR1 is SGHKS, CDR2 YYEKEE, per germline (reference sequence). The CDR3 region has the DNA TGTGCCAGCAGCCCGTACCCAGGAGGGTCCTATAATTCACCCCTCCACTTT. This encodes CASSPYPGGSYNSPLHF.

This chain uses TRBV4-1 with TRBJ2-7; D is undetermined. Trimming cost V 2 bases and J 0 bases, with 11 bases left between them. The CDR3 contains 15 residues. Germline assignment: CDR1 MGHRA and CDR2 YSYEKL. CDR3 sequence (DNA): TGCGCCAGCAGCCAAAGGACCGGGCACTCCTACGAGCAGTACTTC. This codes for CASSQRTGHSYEQYF.

The V and J genes are TRBV2 and TRBJ1-4; D remains unclear. Per the germline V gene, CDR1 is SNHLY and CDR2 is FYNNEI. V was cut by 7 bases and J by 0 bases, with 9 bases left in between. CDR3 length equals 14 residues. CDR3 in amino acids: CASTEGSTNEKLFF. CDR3 bases: TGTGCCAGCACGGAAGGCTCAACTAATGAAAAACTGTTTTTT.

The chain couples TRBV15 to TRBJ1-1; D unresolved. V was clipped by 8 bases and J by 2 bases, with 15 bases between them. The CDR3 length is 14 residues. Looked up from germline, CDR1 is LNHNV and CDR2 is YYDKDF (reference sequence). As DNA, the CDR3 is TGTGCCACCGTCACGGGTTACAGTAACACTGAAGCTTTCTTT. Its translation: CATVTGYSNTEAFF.